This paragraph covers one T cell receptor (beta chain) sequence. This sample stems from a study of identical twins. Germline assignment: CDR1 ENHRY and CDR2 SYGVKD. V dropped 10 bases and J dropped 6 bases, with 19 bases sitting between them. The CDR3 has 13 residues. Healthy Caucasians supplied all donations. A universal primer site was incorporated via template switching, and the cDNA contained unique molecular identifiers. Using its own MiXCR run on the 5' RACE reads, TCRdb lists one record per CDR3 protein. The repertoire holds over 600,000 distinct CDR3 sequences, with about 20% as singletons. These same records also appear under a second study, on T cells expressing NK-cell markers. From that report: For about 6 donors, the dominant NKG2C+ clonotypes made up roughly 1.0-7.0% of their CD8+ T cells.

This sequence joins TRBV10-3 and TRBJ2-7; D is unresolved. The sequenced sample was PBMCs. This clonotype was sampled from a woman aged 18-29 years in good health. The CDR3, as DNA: TGTGCCACCTTAGGGTATTCGAACTCCGAGCAGTACTTC. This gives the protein CATLGYSNSEQYF.